These 5 T cell receptor beta chains originate from one sample sequenced in a study of cytomegalovirus exposure and HLA in healthy donors. Repertoires were generated with immunoSEQ multiplex PCR, while TCRdb's copy carries only in-frame clones and drops some. The profile shows roughly 350,000 clones, roughly 85% of them singletons. The specimen was PBMCs. These receptors all come from a young woman in good health and CMV-seronegative.

V usage is TRBV7-6 and J usage is TRBJ2-1; TRBD1 might be the D (6 bases). Germline-derived CDR1 and CDR2 are SGHVS and FNYEAQ. V was clipped by 1 base and J by 7 bases, with 14 bases between them. The CDR3 runs to 15 residues. The CDR3 reads CASSLVWDIRNEQFF. CDR3 DNA sequence: TGTGCCAGCAGCTTAGTGTGGGACATCCGTAATGAGCAGTTCTTC.

The chain couples TRBV7-3 to TRBJ2-7; perhaps TRBD1 as D (6 bases). Per the germline V gene, CDR1 is SGHTA and CDR2 is FQGTGA. The ends were cut back, 3 bases at V and 0 bases at J, with 12 bases in the middle. The CDR3 is made up of 15 amino acids. CDR3 in amino acids: CASSFGQLSSYEQYF. CDR3 DNA: TGTGCCAGCAGCTTCGGACAGCTTAGCTCCTACGAGCAGTACTTC.

There are a few counts of this clone. The CDR3 is CASRQGQGVSSNQPQHF. The CDR3 DNA follows: TGTGCCAGTAGACAAGGACAGGGGGTATCGAGCAATCAGCCCCAGCATTTT. The V gene is TRBV19, the J gene TRBJ1-5; 10 positions agree with TRBD1. The CDR3 covers 17 residues. Germline V lookup: CDR1 LNHDA, CDR2 SQIVND (reference sequence). V shed 6 bases, J shed 1 base, and the junction held 9 bases outside the gene matches. Together with reference TRBV19 and TRBJ1-5, the CDR3 gives the full variable domain: DGGITQSPKYLFRKEGQNVTLSCEQNLNHDAMYWYRQDPGQGLRLIYYSQIVNDFQKGDIAEGYSVSREKKESFPLTVTSAQKNPTAFYLCASRQGQGVSSNQPQHFGDGTRLSIL.

The rearrangement uses TRBV5-6 and TRBJ2-2, with D maybe TRBD2 (5 bases). The CDR3 totals 15 residues. CDR1 and CDR2 (germline): SGHDT, YYEEEE. V lost 0 bases and J lost 5, with 11 bases in between. Here the CDR3 reads CASSLGSAATGELFF. The CDR3 coding sequence is TGTGCCAGCAGCTTGGGATCAGCGGCAACCGGGGAGCTGTTTTTT.

The V and J genes are TRBV15 and TRBJ1-2; unclear D gene. Trimming pared 5 bases from V and 4 bases from J, leaving 11 bases between. Per the germline V gene, CDR1 is LNHNV and CDR2 is YYDKDF (reference sequence). This CDR3 spans 13 amino acids. The DNA for the CDR3 is TGTGCCACCAGCGACAAATCAGCCTATGGCTACACCTTC. This codes for CATSDKSAYGYTF.